This T cell receptor (beta chain) was documented in a study of blood T cells in healthy people across ages. On this clonotype: Its cognate antigen is unknown.

Study outcomes and limitations: Estimates of diversity drawn from one million T cells were considered underestimates. The study could not conclusively compare naive and antigen-experienced cells, given its unsorted PBMCs. Diversity of TCR beta per million T cells declined in a roughly linear way with age.

Trimming pared 2 bases from V and 5 bases from J, leaving 12 bases between. The CDR3 totals 14 residues. Alongside a J-beta primer mix, a sample-barcoded 5' primer served in a second PCR lasting about 7 to 11 cycles. No fewer than 3 million CDR3-containing paired-end reads came from each sample. TCRdb re-analysed the 5' RACE reads in MiXCR, keeping a single row per CDR3 protein. The table shows 700,000 or so distinct CDR3 sequences, with about a fifth occurring only once. This sequence originates from an older man in good health. The sequencing input was blood. J is TRBJ1-1 and V is TRBV12-3 or TRBV12-4; tentative D call: TRBD1 (6 bases). The CDR3, as DNA: TGTGCCAGCAGTTTAACGCAGGGGTCGACTGAAGCTTTCTTT. This codes for CASSLTQGSTEAFF.